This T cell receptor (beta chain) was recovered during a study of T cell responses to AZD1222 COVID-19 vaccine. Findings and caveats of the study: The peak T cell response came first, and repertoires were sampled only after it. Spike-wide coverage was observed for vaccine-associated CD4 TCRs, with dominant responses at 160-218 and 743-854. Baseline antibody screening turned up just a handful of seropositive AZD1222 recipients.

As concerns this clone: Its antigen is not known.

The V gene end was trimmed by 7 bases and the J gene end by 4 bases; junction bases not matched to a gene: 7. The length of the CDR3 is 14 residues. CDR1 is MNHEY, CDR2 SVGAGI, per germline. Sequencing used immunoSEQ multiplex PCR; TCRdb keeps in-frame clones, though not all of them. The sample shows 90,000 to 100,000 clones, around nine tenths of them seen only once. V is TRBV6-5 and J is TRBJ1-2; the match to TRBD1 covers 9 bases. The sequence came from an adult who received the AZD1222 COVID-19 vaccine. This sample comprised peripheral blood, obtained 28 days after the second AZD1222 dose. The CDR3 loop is CASNLGQGPYGYTF. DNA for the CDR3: TGTGCCAGCAACCTCGGACAGGGGCCCTATGGCTACACCTTC.